The 6 T cell receptor beta chains below all came from one sample that was sequenced in a study of glioma-infiltrating T cells. TCR alpha and beta CDR3 regions were amplified from RNA using iRepertoire nested multiplex PCR. TCRdb fed the multiplex PCR reads into MiXCR, producing one record per CDR3 protein. The sample lists approximately 110,000 distinct CDR3 sequences, 20% to 25% seen once, with around 15% in the top ten. Sequencing was carried out using glioma tissue, nonneoplastic brain tissue, or PBMCs (not recorded which). The receptors were gathered from a human donor with low-grade glioma or glioblastoma, undergoing nonglioma brain surgery, or in good health (not recorded which).

With respect to this clonotype: Germline and junction disagree at one end, which may indicate a read error. Here the CDR3 reads CASRPGQTQGTQYF. In nucleotides, the CDR3 is TGTGCCAGCAGACCCGGACAGACCCAAGGGACCCAGTACTTC. The chain carries TRBV6-1 and TRBJ2-5; the D gene is possibly TRBD1 (6 bases). CDR1 is MNHNS and CDR2 is SASEGT in the germline V gene. The CDR3 covers 14 residues.

There are many counts of this clonotype. This chain uses TRBV24-1 with TRBJ2-1, with no clear D. The germline CDR1 and CDR2 sequences are KGHDR and SFDVKD. The CDR3 length is 13 residues. Trimming took off 4 bases at V and 7 bases at J, with 10 bases between the two ends. CDR3 nucleotides: TGTGCCACCAGTGACCGGATTAAAAATGAGCAGTTCTTC. It specifies CATSDRIKNEQFF.

For this clonotype: A much more abundant neighbour one base away suggests this may be a read error. The CDR3 DNA reads as TGTGCCAGCAGCTTAGTCGGCGGAACTAGGGGGAGTGCAGATACGCAGTATTTT. Translated, it gives CASSLVGGTRGSADTQYF. The genes are TRBV7-9 and TRBJ2-3, with D possibly being TRBD1 (6 bases). Germline loops: CDR1 SEHNR, CDR2 FQNEAQ (reference sequence). Trimming took off 1 base at V and 4 bases at J, with 21 bases between the two ends. This CDR3 is 18 amino acids long.

This clonotype came up many times. The V and J genes are TRBV28 and TRBJ2-7, with D perhaps TRBD1 or TRBD2 (5 bases each). Trimming shortened V by 6 bases and J by 5 bases, and 20 bases separated the two germline ends. Germline V gene data show CDR1 as MDHEN and CDR2 as SYDVKM. The CDR3 consists of 15 residues. In DNA form, the CDR3 reads TGTGCCAGCAGCCGGCCGGGACGGTCAGGCGACGAGCAGTACTTC. Translated, it gives CASSRPGRSGDEQYF.

This clonotype was seen ten or more times. This chain uses TRBV7-2 with TRBJ2-5, with D possibly matching TRBD2 (6 bases). This CDR3 is built from 14 residues. The V and J ends lost 7 bases and 1 base respectively, with 13 bases between them. The V gene's germline CDR1 is SGHTA and CDR2 FQGNSA. CDR3 amino acids: CASTGDAAQETQYF. CDR3 coding DNA: TGTGCCAGCACGGGGGACGCTGCCCAAGAGACCCAGTACTTC.

In its sample, this clonotype was seen many times. The chain recombines TRBV19 with TRBJ1-1, with a weak D call TRBD1 (6 bases). CDR1 LNHDA and CDR2 SQIVND come from the germline V gene (reference sequence). The CDR3 is 14 amino acids. Trimming removed 4 bases from V and 4 bases from J, with 13 bases in between. The CDR3: CASSTPGASTEAFF. DNA of the CDR3: TGTGCCAGTAGTACTCCGGGGGCCAGCACTGAAGCTTTCTTT.